The source of this TCR beta chain is a study of early T cells in non-severe SARS-CoV-2 infection. Study background: Unsorted whole blood bulk RNA was sequenced, with unpaired chains.

At least ten counts were recorded for this clonotype. The CDR3 runs to 14 residues. Germline V lookup: CDR1 SGHNT, CDR2 YENEEA. V was trimmed by 3 bases and J by 2 bases, leaving 10 bases between them. Individual cDNA molecules received unique molecular identifiers. MiXCR was run by TCRdb on the 5' RACE reads, yielding one entry per CDR3 protein. The data show 60,000 or so distinct CDR3 sequences, with under 15% seen just once and roughly 4% held by the top ten. V and J are TRBV11-3 and TRBJ2-5; a possible D gene is TRBD2 (5 bases). This TCR was sampled from an adult who was a healthcare worker with PCR-confirmed SARS-CoV-2 infection or an uninfected control (not recorded which). Sequencing input: whole blood. For the CDR3, the DNA is TGTGCCAGCAGCTTGGGTCGGGGACAAGAGACCCAGTACTTC. Amino acid sequence: CASSLGRGQETQYF.